The source of this T cell receptor beta chain is a study of regulatory T cells in long-lasting Graves disease. Both iRepertoire HTBI primers and Arm-PCR of CDR3 regions were used to build the TCR beta libraries. The authors' processing: Overall, samples carried approximately 60 TRBV and approximately 14 TRBJ segments. TCRdb re-analysed the multiplex PCR reads in MiXCR, keeping a single row per CDR3 protein. TCRdb, not the original authors, processed these V and J calls. Of fewer than 550,000 distinct CDR3 sequences listed, 15% to 20% are singletons. Overall study results and limits: Rather than thyroid tissue, only peripheral blood underwent study.

For this clonotype: The antigen is not known.

Time point reported: newly diagnosed GD, antithyroid drugs for less than 3 months. The authors made the TCR library using RNA they extracted from PBMCs. The CDR3 is 16 residues long. Germline assignment: CDR1 LNHDA and CDR2 SQIVND (reference sequence). The sample also formed part of further work on T cells in Graves' hyperthyroidism and ophthalmopathy. That source notes: The diagnostic basis comprised clinical symptoms, serum thyroxine and TRAb, thyroid ultrasound and orbital computed tomography. Researchers found most expanded thyroid clonotypes above 0.001 in blood as well.

The chain has TRBV19 and TRBJ2-1; 10 positions match TRBD2. TRBJ2-3 explains the end of the DNA better; the J call may be wrong. This TCR derives from a woman aged 18 to 35 with Graves disease. The sequencing here drew on peripheral blood mononuclear cells (PBMCs), taken at new diagnosis, from a patient treated with antithyroid drugs. The CDR3 loop is CASSSGSGRHTDTQYF. CDR3 coding DNA: TGTGCCAGTAGTTCGGGTAGCGGGAGGCACACAGATACGCAGTATTTT.